The next 14 T cell receptor beta chains were all read from a single sample in a study of T cell repertoires in cytomegalovirus infection. TCRdb reanalysed the reads using MiXCR and keeps one entry per CDR3 protein. The sample includes some 920,000 distinct CDR3 sequences, approximately 31% of them seen just once. The antigens for these receptors are not known. The sequencing used cultured CD8+ T cells from PBMCs, collected from culture after CMV antigen stimulation. The source is a human donor in good health (CMV status not recorded). Some clones in this sample may be carry-over from other donors' samples.

Comments on this clonotype: A single base separates this from a much larger clone, so it may be a read error. The gene calls are TRBV6-1 and TRBJ1-1; no reliable D call. CDR1 is MNHNS and CDR2 is SASEGT in the germline V gene. This CDR3 comprises 14 residues. CDR3 coding DNA: TGTGCCAGCAGTGAAGTTCTTTTGGGCACTAAAGCTTTCTTT. This sequence encodes CASSEVLLGTKAFF.

This sequence joins TRBV6-6 and TRBJ2-1, with D possibly being TRBD1 or TRBD2 (6 bases each). Germline CDR1 is MNHNY and CDR2 is SVGAGI (reference sequence). V was pared by 9 bases and J by 6 bases, with 18 bases between. The CDR3 runs to 14 residues. This CDR3 reads CASFRGVPFNEQFF. The CDR3, as DNA: TGTGCCAGTTTTAGGGGGGTCCCCTTCAATGAGCAGTTCTTC.

This rearrangement joins TRBV19 to TRBJ1-1, with D possibly TRBD1 on 5 matching bases. The CDR3 loop spans 15 amino acids. Germline V gene data show CDR1 as LNHDA and CDR2 as SQIVND (reference sequence). Between the trimmed V and J ends, which lost 6 bases and 4 bases, there was a span of 18 bases. DNA for the CDR3: TGTGCCAGTAGCCAAGACAGTGGTTGGACCACTGAAGCTTTCTTT. Amino acid sequence: CASSQDSGWTTEAFF.

This rearrangement joins TRBV3-1 to TRBJ1-1; a possible D gene is TRBD1 (5 bases). This CDR3 has 14 amino acids. Germline V gene data show CDR1 as LGHDT and CDR2 as YNNKEL (reference sequence). V lost 7 bases and J 3 bases, leaving 15 bases between the germline ends. The CDR3: CASTIEGYYTEAFF. The CDR3 DNA reads as TGTGCCAGCACCATCGAGGGGTACTACACTGAAGCTTTCTTT.

This clonotype showed up just a few times. The V and J genes are TRBV27 and TRBJ1-2, with D uncertain. The V gene lost 3 bases and the J gene lost 7 bases, with 9 bases spanning the gap. Germline V lookup: CDR1 MNHEY, CDR2 SMNVEV (reference sequence). This CDR3 is 12 amino acids long. CDR3 loop: CASSFAGTGYTF. The CDR3 DNA reads TGTGCCAGCAGTTTTGCGGGCACTGGCTACACCTTC.

This clonotype was found once. A read error may account for a junction end that differs from germline. The gene calls are TRBV2 and TRBJ2-1; TRBD1 aligns across 8 bases. The germline V gene encodes CDR1 SNHLY and CDR2 FYNNEI. The CDR3 consists of 16 residues. The CDR3 is CVSRYPLSDRDNEQFF. In nucleotides, the CDR3 is TGTGTCAGCAGATACCCACTTTCGGACAGGGATAATGAGCAGTTCTTC.

In its sample, this clonotype was seen many times. V is TRBV6-4 and J is TRBJ2-1; D ambiguous. The germline V and J ends were trimmed by 0 bases and 3 bases, with 0 bases remaining between them. The CDR3 consists of 12 residues. The V gene's germline CDR1 is MRHNA and CDR2 SNTAGT. CDR3 amino acids: CASSDSYNEQFF. CDR3 nucleotides: TGTGCCAGCAGTGACTCCTACAATGAGCAGTTCTTC.

The rearrangement joins TRBV2 to TRBJ2-5, with D possibly being TRBD1 or TRBD2 (5 bases each). With 7 bases removed from V and 5 bases from J, the gap between germline ends came to 11 bases. The CDR3 length is 12 residues. Germline values: CDR1 SNHLY, CDR2 FYNNEI. The CDR3 reads CASNGAGETQYF. CDR3 nucleotides: TGTGCCAGCAACGGGGCCGGGGAGACCCAGTACTTC.

The chain employs TRBV7-6 and TRBJ1-1; D perhaps matches TRBD1 (5 bases). Germline V gene sequence: CDR1 SGHVS, CDR2 FNYEAQ. This CDR3 spans 16 amino acids. The V gene lost 0 bases and the J gene lost 1 base, with 12 bases spanning the gap. The CDR3 bases are TGTGCCAGCAGCTTAGCGAAGGGGCTAGGGAACACTGAAGCTTTCTTT. Translation gives CASSLAKGLGNTEAFF.

This clonotype was counted a few times. The chain links TRBV7-9 to TRBJ2-5; D is unresolved. Trimming pared 3 bases from V and 2 bases from J, leaving 13 bases between. The CDR3 sequence is 15 residues long. Germline assignment: CDR1 SEHNR and CDR2 FQNEAQ (reference sequence). The CDR3 loop is CASSFSYNRQETQYF. CDR3 coding DNA: TGTGCCAGCAGCTTCTCCTATAACCGACAAGAGACCCAGTACTTC.

This clonotype came up many times. The chain is built from TRBV7-2 and TRBJ2-7, with 7 bases lining up with TRBD1. This CDR3 spans 13 amino acids. Germline values: CDR1 SGHTA, CDR2 FQGNSA. After removal of 5 bases from V and 3 bases from J, the junction contained 4 bases not matched to a gene. As DNA, the CDR3 is TGTGCCAGCAGCCTGAACAGGGGCTACGAGCAGTACTTC. Its protein product is CASSLNRGYEQYF.

This clonotype was counted between two and nine times. The J gene is TRBJ2-2, the V gene TRBV27, with D tentatively TRBD1 or TRBD2 (5 bases each). This CDR3 contains 13 residues. The V gene's germline CDR1 is MNHEY and CDR2 SMNVEV (reference sequence). V lost 6 bases to trimming and J lost 6 bases, with 11 bases between them. CDR3 DNA sequence: TGTGCCAGCAGAGGGACCGTGGCCGGGGAGCTGTTTTTT. It translates to CASRGTVAGELFF.

CDR3 sequence reads: CASSLYRATEAFF. CDR3 DNA: TGTGCCAGCAGCCTGTACCGGGCCACTGAAGCTTTCTTT. This chain links TRBV12-3 or TRBV12-4 with TRBJ1-1; D is ambiguous. Trimming left V 6 bases short and J 4 bases short, with 12 bases between. The CDR3 consists of 13 residues.

The chain employs TRBV6-5 and TRBJ2-1; D uncertain. CDR3 size: 13 residues. Trimming shortened V by 0 bases and J by 7 bases, and 7 bases separated the two germline ends. Germline values: CDR1 MNHEY, CDR2 SVGAGI. The CDR3 reads CASSYSQLNEQFF. CDR3 nucleotide sequence: TGTGCCAGCAGTTACTCCCAGCTGAATGAGCAGTTCTTC.